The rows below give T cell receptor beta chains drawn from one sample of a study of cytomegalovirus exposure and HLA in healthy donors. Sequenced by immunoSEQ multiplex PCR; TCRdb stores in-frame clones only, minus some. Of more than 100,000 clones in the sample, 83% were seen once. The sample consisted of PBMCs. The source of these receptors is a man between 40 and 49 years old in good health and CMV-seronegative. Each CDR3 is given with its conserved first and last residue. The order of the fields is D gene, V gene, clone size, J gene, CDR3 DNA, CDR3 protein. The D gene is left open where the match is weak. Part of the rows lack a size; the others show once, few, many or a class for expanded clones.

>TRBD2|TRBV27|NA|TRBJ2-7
TGTGCCAGCAGTTTAGCTAGCGGGAGGCTAATCGAGCAGTACTTC
CASSLASGRLIEQYF
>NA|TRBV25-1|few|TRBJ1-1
TGTGCCAGCAGCGGGAGGCTCGCGCCGAACACTGAAGCTTTCTTT
CASSGRLAPNTEAFF
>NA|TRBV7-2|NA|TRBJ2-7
TGTGCCAGCAGCCCCAGCTCCTACGAGCAGTACTTC
CASSPSSYEQYF
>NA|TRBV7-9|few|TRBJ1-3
TGTGCCAGCAGCCCCAGGGGCCCCGGAAACACCATATATTTT
CASSPRGPGNTIYF
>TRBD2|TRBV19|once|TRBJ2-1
TGTGCCAGTGGTGCTAGCGGGGGCCCTAATGAGCAGTTCTTC
CASGASGGPNEQFF
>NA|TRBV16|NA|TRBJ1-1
TGTGCCAGCAGCCAATTCACCGGCAGGGGTGAGACTGAAGCTTTCTTT
CASSQFTGRGETEAFF
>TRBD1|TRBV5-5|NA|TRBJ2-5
TGTGCCAGCAGCCCGAGACAGGGGCGTGGGGAGACCCAGTACTTC
CASSPRQGRGETQYF
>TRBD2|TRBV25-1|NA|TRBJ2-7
TGTGCCAGCATGGGACTAGCGGGAGTCTACGAGCAGTACTTC
CASMGLAGVYEQYF
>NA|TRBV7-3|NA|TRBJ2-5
TGTACCAGCAGCGTTCTCGGGGAGGAGAACCAAGAGACCCAGTACTTC
CTSSVLGEENQETQYF
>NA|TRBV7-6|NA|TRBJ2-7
TGTGCCAGCAGCGCGGACAGAACCTACGAGCAGTACTTC
CASSADRTYEQYF
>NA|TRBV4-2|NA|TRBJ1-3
TGTGCCAGCAGCCAAATCAGGATCTCTGGAAACACCATATATTTT
CASSQIRISGNTIYF
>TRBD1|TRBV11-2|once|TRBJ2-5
TGTGCCAGCGGATCAGACAGGGTAGGGACCCAGTACTTC
CASGSDRVGTQYF
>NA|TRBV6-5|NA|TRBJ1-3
TGTGCCAGCAGCCCTACAATACAGGGAAACACCATATATTTT
CASSPTIQGNTIYF
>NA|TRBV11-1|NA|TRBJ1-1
TGTGCCAGCAGCAGACGACGGACTAACACTGAAGCTTTCTTT
CASSRRRTNTEAFF
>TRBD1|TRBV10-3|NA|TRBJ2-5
TGTGCCATCAGTCCCGGACAGGTTGAAGAGACCCAGTACTTC
CAISPGQVEETQYF
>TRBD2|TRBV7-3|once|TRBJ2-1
TGTGCCAGCAAAGAGACTAGCGGGGGCTACAATGAGCAGTTCTTC
CASKETSGGYNEQFF
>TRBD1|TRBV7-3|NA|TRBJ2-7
TGTGCCAGCAGCCCCATTCCGACAGGGAAGGGGTACGAGCAGTACTTC
CASSPIPTGKGYEQYF
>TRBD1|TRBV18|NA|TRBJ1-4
TGTGCCAGCTCCCGAAAGGGACAGGATAATGAAAAACTGTTTTTT
CASSRKGQDNEKLFF
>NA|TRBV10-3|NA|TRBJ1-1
TGTGCCATCAGTGACAGGTCGAACACTGAAGCTTTCTTT
CAISDRSNTEAFF
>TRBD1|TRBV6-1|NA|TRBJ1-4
TGTGCCAGCAGTGAAGAGGTTCGGACAGGGAATGAAAAACTGTTTTTT
CASSEEVRTGNEKLFF
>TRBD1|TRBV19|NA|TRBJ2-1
TGTGCCAGTAGTATCGAGGGGGCCAACAATGAGCAGTTCTTC
CASSIEGANNEQFF
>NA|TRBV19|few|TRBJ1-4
TGTGCCAGTAGTGTCGGGAGGAGGAGTGAAAAACTGTTTTTT
CASSVGRRSEKLFF
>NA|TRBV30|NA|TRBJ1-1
TGTGCCTTGACCCGGGGGGAAACTGAAGCTTTCTTT
CALTRGETEAFF